One sample yielded the 28 T cell receptor beta chains listed below, sequenced in a study of control samples from healthy donors and cancer patients. TCRdb's table, derived via immunoSEQ multiplex PCR, lists solely in-frame clones and lacks some. The sample has under 150,000 clones, 85% to 95% seen once. The specimen was blood. The receptors originated from a man aged 25 to 45 in good health.

This rearrangement joins TRBV6-5 to TRBJ2-5; D remains ambiguous. The CDR3 has 14 residues. Trimming stripped 6 bases from V and 2 bases from J, with 13 bases between. Germline V CDR1 and CDR2: MNHEY, SVGAGI. The CDR3 DNA sequence: TGTGCCAGCAGGCATGGACGGCTACAAGAGACCCAGTACTTC. It codes for CASRHGRLQETQYF.

V usage is TRBV19 and J usage is TRBJ2-5; tentative D call: TRBD2 (5 bases). This CDR3 contains 15 residues. Germline-derived CDR1 and CDR2 are LNHDA and SQIVND (reference sequence). The V end lost 6 bases, the J end lost 1 base, and 15 bases lay between the germline ends. The CDR3 is CASRVAGWSQETQYF. CDR3 DNA sequence: TGTGCCAGTAGAGTTGCGGGTTGGAGCCAAGAGACCCAGTACTTC.

In this sample, this clone turned up once. V and J are TRBV5-1 and TRBJ1-4; 7 nucleotides line up with TRBD1. This CDR3 region has 16 residues. The trim removed 2 bases at V and 0 bases at J, leaving 4 bases unmatched. CDR1 is SGHRS, CDR2 YFSETQ, per germline. CDR3 nucleotides: TGCGCCAGCAGCTTTTGGGACAGATCAACTAATGAAAAACTGTTTTTT. This sequence encodes CASSFWDRSTNEKLFF. Together with reference TRBV5-1 and TRBJ1-4, the CDR3 gives the full variable domain: KAGVTQTPRYLIKTRGQQVTLSCSPISGHRSVSWYQQTPGQGLQFLFEYFSETQRNKGNFPGRFSGRQFSNSRSEMNVSTLELGDSALYLCASSFWDRSTNEKLFFGSGTQLSVL.

This chain uses TRBV18 with TRBJ1-6; no clear D gene. Germline CDR1 is KGHSH and CDR2 is LQKENI. Trimming left V 4 bases short and J 9 bases short, with 16 bases between. The CDR3 totals 15 residues. CDR3 DNA: TGTGCCAGCTCACTAGCGGACGTGGCGGGTTCACCCCTCCACTTT. This codes for CASSLADVAGSPLHF.

The genes are TRBV5-6 and TRBJ1-6; no reliable D call. The V end was cut by 6 bases, the J end by 7 bases, with 11 bases between. The CDR3 is 13 amino acids. Germline CDR1 reads SGHDT; CDR2 reads YYEEEE. The CDR3 sequence is CASTGRKNSPLHF. The CDR3 bases are TGTGCCAGCACTGGACGGAAGAATTCACCCCTCCACTTT.

V usage is TRBV5-1 and J usage is TRBJ1-4; the D gene is possibly TRBD1 (6 bases). This CDR3 has 18 residues. V lost 2 bases and J lost 4, with 21 bases in between. Germline V gene sequence: CDR1 SGHRS, CDR2 YFSETQ. The CDR3 protein is CASSFIPRDTGINEKLFF. The CDR3 bases are TGCGCCAGCAGCTTTATCCCCCGGGACACGGGAATTAATGAAAAACTGTTTTTT. Together with reference TRBV5-1 and TRBJ1-4, the CDR3 gives the full variable domain: KAGVTQTPRYLIKTRGQQVTLSCSPISGHRSVSWYQQTPGQGLQFLFEYFSETQRNKGNFPGRFSGRQFSNSRSEMNVSTLELGDSALYLCASSFIPRDTGINEKLFFGSGTQLSVL.

This rearrangement joins TRBV15 to TRBJ2-1; possibly TRBD2 for D (7 bases). Trimming pared 0 bases from V and 9 bases from J, leaving 12 bases between. Germline lookup yields CDR1 LNHNV and CDR2 YYDKDF (reference sequence). The CDR3 runs to 14 residues. For the CDR3, the DNA is TGTGCCACCAGCAGAGATTGGGGGGGCAGTGAGCAGTTCTTC. Protein sequence: CATSRDWGGSEQFF.

This rearrangement joins TRBV7-2 to TRBJ1-5; D is unclear. There are 13 residues in the CDR3. Germline CDR1 is SGHTA and CDR2 is FQGNSA. Trimming took off 2 bases at V and 5 bases at J, with 7 bases between the two ends. The CDR3 DNA reads as TGTGCCAGCAGCTTATCGGGGTATCAGCCCCAGCATTTT. It translates to CASSLSGYQPQHF.

About this clone itself: The junction departs from germline at one end; a sequencing error may be responsible. This chain uses TRBV9 with TRBJ2-1, with a possible D match to TRBD2 (6 bases). The CDR3 has 16 residues. Germline assignment: CDR1 SGDLS and CDR2 YYNGEE. For the CDR3, the DNA is TGTGCCGGCAGCGTAGTGGCTAGCGTTGGTTTTAAGGAGCAGTTCTTC. This sequence encodes CAGSVVASVGFKEQFF.

CDR3 amino acids: CAWSDTRPFHLTYGYTF. DNA of the CDR3: TGTGCCTGGAGTGATACTCGACCCTTCCACCTAACGTATGGCTACACCTTC. The chain joins TRBV30 to TRBJ1-2; D unclear. The CDR3 covers 17 residues. With 1 base removed from V and 5 bases from J, the gap between germline ends came to 23 bases. CDR1 is GTSNPN and CDR2 is SVGIG in the germline V gene (reference sequence).

This clone was picked up one time. In DNA form, the CDR3 reads TGTGCCAGCAGTCGGACAGGGGGAGCGGGCTCCTACGAGCAGTACTTC. This sequence encodes CASSRTGGAGSYEQYF. V and J are TRBV28 and TRBJ2-7, with 10 bases aligning to TRBD1. The V segment lost 5 bases and the J segment 0 bases; nucleotides outside the gene matches: 7. Germline CDR1 MDHEN, CDR2 SYDVKM. This CDR3 region has 16 residues. Complete variable domain (other parts from reference TRBV28 and TRBJ2-7): DVKVTQSSRYLVKRTGEKVFLECVQDMDHENMFWYRQDPGLGLRLIYFSYDVKMKEKGDIPEGYSVSREKKERFSLILESASTNQTSMYLCASSRTGGAGSYEQYFGPGTRLTVT.

The rearrangement uses TRBV11-2 and TRBJ1-2; unclear D gene. The CDR3 runs to 15 residues. Per germline, CDR1 SGHAT and CDR2 FQNNGV. Trimming removed 1 base at V and 4 bases at J, with 13 bases between. CDR3 loop: CASSLGYEQSYGYTF. CDR3 DNA sequence: TGTGCCAGCAGCTTAGGGTATGAGCAGAGCTATGGCTACACCTTC.

The rearrangement links TRBV6-5 to TRBJ1-6; D gene uncertain. From germline, CDR1 is MNHEY and CDR2 SVGAGI. V shed 7 bases and J shed 9 bases, with 16 bases lying between them. This CDR3 comprises 14 residues. CDR3 sequence: CASTPLAFSSPLHF. The CDR3 DNA follows: TGTGCCAGCACCCCCTTGGCGTTCAGTTCACCCCTCCACTTT.

This chain links TRBV19 with TRBJ2-3; TRBD2 matches 8 bases. The CDR3 is 14 amino acids. Looked up from germline, CDR1 is LNHDA and CDR2 is SQIVND (reference sequence). V trimming: 9 bases; J trimming: 5 bases; junction bases outside the gene matches: 10. The CDR3 loop reads CASGRGGFQDTQYF. The CDR3 nucleotides are TGTGCCAGCGGACGGGGGGGTTTCCAAGATACGCAGTATTTT.

V and J are TRBV19 and TRBJ1-1; perhaps TRBD1 as D (6 bases). Deletions cut 5 bases from V and 4 bases from J, with 11 bases between. The CDR3 covers 13 residues. The germline gives CDR1 LNHDA, CDR2 SQIVND (reference sequence). The CDR3, as DNA: TGTGCCAGTAGTCGGGGGGGCGGCACTGAAGCTTTCTTT. Its protein is CASSRGGGTEAFF.

The V call is TRBV4-2, the J call TRBJ1-6; TRBD1 matches at 8 bases. The CDR3 length is 17 residues. Germline V gene data show CDR1 as LGHNA and CDR2 as YNFKEQ. V dropped 4 bases and J dropped 4; count of bases not matched to a gene: 9. CDR3 nucleotide sequence: TGTGCCAGCAGCCCCGAGGGGGACAGGTTGTATAATTCACCCCTCCACTTT. Translation gives CASSPEGDRLYNSPLHF.

This chain uses TRBV6-5 with TRBJ1-6; no clear D. This CDR3 spans 14 amino acids. With 7 bases removed from V and 7 bases from J, the gap between germline ends came to 14 bases. The germline V gene encodes CDR1 MNHEY and CDR2 SVGAGI. CDR3 residues: CASTTRIQNSPLHF. DNA of the CDR3: TGTGCCAGCACCACGCGGATCCAAAATTCACCCCTCCACTTT.

This CDR3 reads CASSQEDPGQGIYGYTF. CDR3 coding DNA: TGTGCCAGCAGCCAAGAAGATCCGGGACAGGGGATCTATGGCTACACCTTC. The genes are TRBV4-2 and TRBJ1-2; 10 nucleotides line up with TRBD1. Trimming took 0 bases from V and 4 from J; bases not matched to a gene: 8. CDR3 length: 17 amino acids. CDR1 and CDR2 from the germline V gene are LGHNA and YNFKEQ.

The chain recombines TRBV7-3 with TRBJ2-3; TRBD2 matches 13 bases. The length of the CDR3 is 17 residues. The germline V gene encodes CDR1 SGHTA and CDR2 FQGTGA. J was trimmed by 0 bases and V by 5 bases; bases with no gene match: 5. CDR3 residues: CASSRTSGGISTDTQYF. CDR3 in DNA: TGTGCCAGCAGCCGGACTAGCGGGGGAATAAGCACAGATACGCAGTATTTT.

This sequence joins TRBV2 and TRBJ2-5; D is unclear. CDR1 SNHLY and CDR2 FYNNEI come from the germline V gene. Trimming removed 3 bases from V and 5 bases from J, with 13 bases in between. The CDR3 loop spans 14 amino acids. This chain's CDR3 is CASSDNNRGETQYF. The CDR3, as DNA: TGTGCCAGCAGTGACAACAACCGTGGGGAGACCCAGTACTTC.

The chain couples TRBV11-2 to TRBJ1-1, with no clear D. Germline assignment: CDR1 SGHAT and CDR2 FQNNGV. Trimming stripped 0 bases from V and 4 bases from J, with 3 bases between. The CDR3 loop spans 12 amino acids. CDR3 sequence (DNA): TGTGCCAGCAGCTTAGATCGCACTGAAGCTTTCTTT. Amino acids: CASSLDRTEAFF.

V and J are TRBV5-1 and TRBJ2-5, with TRBD2 identical over 7 bases. There are 15 residues in the CDR3. Per the germline V gene, CDR1 is SGHRS and CDR2 is YFSETQ. V shed 6 bases, J shed 4 bases, and the junction held 12 bases outside the gene matches. CDR3 coding DNA: TGCGCCAGCACCTCGTCACGGGGGGAAAGAGAGACCCAGTACTTC. This codes for CASTSSRGERETQYF.

The chain combines TRBV10-2 with TRBJ2-7; the D gene is possibly TRBD2 (7 bases). Trimming took off 8 bases at V and 5 bases at J, with 19 bases between the two ends. The germline CDR1 and CDR2 sequences are WSHSY and SAAADI. CDR3 length: 14 amino acids. The CDR3 DNA sequence: TGCGCCAGCGGGGGGGCCGGGGCGAGGAACGAGCAGTACTTC. It specifies CASGGAGARNEQYF.

The gene calls are TRBV19 and TRBJ1-2; the D is unclear. Germline V lookup: CDR1 LNHDA, CDR2 SQIVND (reference sequence). V was cut by 5 bases and J by 3 bases, with 7 bases left in between. The CDR3 runs 12 residues. The CDR3 DNA sequence: TGTGCCAGTAGTTTTCGGGACTATGGCTACACCTTC. It yields the protein CASSFRDYGYTF.

As regards this clone: Other DNA sequences within the sample encode an identical CDR3. V gene TRBV7-9 combines with J gene TRBJ2-5; D is undetermined. The V gene lost 1 base and the J gene lost 5 bases, with 5 bases spanning the gap. Germline-derived CDR1 and CDR2 are SEHNR and FQNEAQ (reference sequence). The length of the CDR3 is 12 residues. In nucleotides, the CDR3 is TGTGCCAGCAGCTTAGTCGGGGAGACCCAGTACTTC. It yields the protein CASSLVGETQYF.

The genes are TRBV5-6 and TRBJ2-7, with TRBD1 identical over 7 bases. CDR3 size: 15 residues. Germline trimming cut 0 bases from V and 4 bases from J; bases unmatched to any gene: 7. Germline V gene lookup returns CDR1 SGHDT and CDR2 YYEEEE. The CDR3 spells CASSLGQGAFYEQYF. The CDR3 nucleotides read TGTGCCAGCAGCTTGGGACAGGGAGCGTTTTACGAGCAGTACTTC.

This clone occurred a few times. The V gene is TRBV7-9, the J gene TRBJ1-5; no definite D call. CDR3 length equals 14 residues. The germline V gene has CDR1 SEHNR and CDR2 FQNEAQ (reference sequence). Trimming took 5 bases from V and 4 from J, leaving 12 bases between them. The CDR3 DNA reads as TGTGCCAGCAGCAAATCCCCCGGAAATCAGCCCCAGCATTTT. Amino acid sequence: CASSKSPGNQPQHF.

J is TRBJ1-1 and V is TRBV11-2; D gene uncertain. The length of the CDR3 is 13 residues. Between the trimmed V and J ends, which lost 0 bases and 1 base, there was a span of 3 bases. Germline loops: CDR1 SGHAT, CDR2 FQNNGV. The chain's CDR3 is CASSLERNTEAFF. CDR3 in DNA: TGTGCCAGCAGCTTAGAAAGGAACACTGAAGCTTTCTTT.